The TCR beta chain under discussion was sequenced for a study of shared clonotypes between healthy human individuals. Regarding the study as a whole: It was the few donors that limited the genetic and exposure-history diversity represented. Generally, estimated richness proved larger in naive subsets than it did in memory subsets. Clonotypes which were not shared had lower generation probabilities than clonotypes that all four donors shared.

The CDR3 contains 17 residues. CDR1 is LGHNA and CDR2 is YSLEER in the germline V gene. V gave up 1 base and J gave up 0 bases, with 13 bases separating them. Naive CD8 cells comprised CD45RO-negative, CCR7-positively selected cells, excluding terminally differentiated effector memory CD45RA+ cells. Adult Caucasians living in Nashville, Tennessee made up all of the donors. The method was immunoSEQ multiplex PCR; TCRdb's version includes in-frame clones alone and lacks a portion of them. This repertoire shows millions of clones, around 96% found once; its top ten account for around 1.1%. This clone was recorded only once. No antigen is known for it.

V gene TRBV4-3 combines with J gene TRBJ2-1; maybe TRBD2 (5 bases). The TCR sequence derives from a man aged 18 to 35 in good health. The sample consisted of naive CD8+ T cells sorted from blood. CDR3 sequence: CASSQAPAENSYNEQFF. CDR3 in DNA: TGCGCCAGCAGCCAAGCCCCAGCGGAAAACTCCTACAATGAGCAGTTCTTC.